Described below is a single TCR beta chain sequence and its context. The assay used deep level. Every immunoSEQ plate was one replicate of a subset's evenly spread DNA. In the original analysis: From ImmunoSEQ came sequences covering only the junction and carrying no quality scores, so filtering differed. Only in-frame clones appear in the TCRdb table, and some are missing; sequencing was by immunoSEQ multiplex PCR. That table gives V, J and clone size, and the DNA gave D and trimming. Of roughly 1.4 million clones listed, around 98.5% are singletons. CD4+ cell separation produced CD45RA+ naive and CD45RA-negative memory subsets. This CDR3 spans 13 amino acids. The germline CDR1 and CDR2 sequences are GTSNPN and SVGIG (reference sequence). J lost 6 bases, V lost 3 bases, and 5 bases had no gene match. This sample is part of a study of shared clonotypes between healthy human individuals.

V gene TRBV30 combines with J gene TRBJ2-1, with TRBD2 matching over 7 bases. Material for sequencing was naive CD4+ T cells sorted from blood. Subset given: CD45RA+ positively selected. The clonotype comes from a man aged 30 to 39 in good health. In DNA, the CDR3 is TGTGCCTGGAGCGGGGGGAGACTCAATGAGCAGTTCTTC. Its protein product is CAWSGGRLNEQFF.